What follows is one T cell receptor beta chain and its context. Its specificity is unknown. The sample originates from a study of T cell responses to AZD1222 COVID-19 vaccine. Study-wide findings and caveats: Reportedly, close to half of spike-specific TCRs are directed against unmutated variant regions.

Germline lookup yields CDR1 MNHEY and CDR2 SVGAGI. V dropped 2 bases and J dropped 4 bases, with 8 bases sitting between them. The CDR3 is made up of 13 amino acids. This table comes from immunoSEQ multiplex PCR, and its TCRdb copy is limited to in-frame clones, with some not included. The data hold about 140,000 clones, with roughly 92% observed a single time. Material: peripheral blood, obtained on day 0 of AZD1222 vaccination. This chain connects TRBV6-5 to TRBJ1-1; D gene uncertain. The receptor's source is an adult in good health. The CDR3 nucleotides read TGTGCCAGCAGTTACATGAGGTTCACTGAAGCTTTCTTT. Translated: CASSYMRFTEAFF.